What follows are 21 T cell receptor beta chains derived from one specimen sequenced in a study of PD-L1 blockade in urothelial cancer. Only in-frame clones appear in the TCRdb table, and some are missing; sequencing was by immunoSEQ multiplex PCR. Among 20,000 to 30,000 clones listed, 75% to 90% were seen once. The sample in question was PBMCs, obtained around atezolizumab (anti-PD-L1) treatment. The receptor source for this set is a man in his 60s with urothelial cancer.

The chain has TRBV6-5 and TRBJ2-2; D unresolved. Per germline, CDR1 MNHEY and CDR2 SVGAGI. The CDR3 length is 13 residues. V was pared by 7 bases and J by 5 bases, with 11 bases between. CDR3 DNA: TGTGCCAGCACTCTAATCGGGACCGGGGAGCTGTTTTTT. Protein sequence: CASTLIGTGELFF.

V gene TRBV6-5 combines with J gene TRBJ1-6, with D maybe TRBD1 (6 bases). The CDR3 runs 15 residues. CDR1 is MNHEY, CDR2 SVGAGI, per germline. The V gene lost 7 bases and the J gene lost 8 bases, with 18 bases spanning the gap. The CDR3 region is CASTGRGVRDSPLHF. The CDR3 DNA sequence: TGTGCCAGCACCGGGAGGGGGGTTAGGGATTCACCCCTCCACTTT.

The chain is built from TRBV29-1 and TRBJ1-2, with D unresolved. Trimming pared 8 bases from V and 8 bases from J, leaving 15 bases between. This CDR3 spans 11 amino acids. Germline V gives CDR1 SQVTM, CDR2 ANQGSEA. DNA for the CDR3: TGCAGCTTCAGCGGCGACCTAGGCTACACCTTC. Protein sequence: CSFSGDLGYTF.

This chain joins TRBV6-1 and TRBJ1-2; D gene uncertain. The germline V gene encodes CDR1 MNHNS and CDR2 SASEGT. There are 13 residues in the CDR3. V lost 8 bases and J 9 bases, leaving 19 bases between the germline ends. CDR3 DNA: TGTGCCAGCCCCGGGAGCCCCGGGCGAAGCTACACCTTC. As protein: CASPGSPGRSYTF.

The chain has TRBV5-6 and TRBJ1-5; TRBD1 is a possible D gene (6 bases). The germline V gene encodes CDR1 SGHDT and CDR2 YYEEEE. V was shortened by 2 bases and J by 6 bases, with 12 bases between the two germline ends. The CDR3 has 14 residues. The CDR3 DNA sequence: TGTGCCAGCAGCTTTCGGGGGGGCAGTCAGCCCCAGCATTTT. Translating it yields CASSFRGGSQPQHF.

V usage is TRBV7-8 and J usage is TRBJ1-2; perhaps TRBD1 as D (6 bases). CDR1 and CDR2 from the germline V gene are SGHVS and FQNEAQ. Deletions cut 7 bases from V and 5 bases from J, with 20 bases between. The CDR3 sequence is 15 residues long. CDR3 loop: CASTPTGGLGYGYTF. CDR3 nucleotide sequence: TGTGCCAGCACCCCGACTGGGGGCTTGGGTTATGGCTACACCTTC.

This clone appeared a single time. The chain has TRBV7-9 and TRBJ2-3, with TRBD2 matching 7 bases. This CDR3 has 14 residues. Germline CDR1 and CDR2: SEHNR and FQNEAQ (reference sequence). V lost 6 bases, J lost 1 base, and 4 bases stayed unmatched. CDR3 sequence: CASRMGGGTDTQYF. The DNA for the CDR3 is TGTGCCAGCAGGATGGGGGGGGGCACAGATACGCAGTATTTT.

CDR3 in DNA: TGTGCCAGCAGCTTACAGGGTAACTATGGCTACACCTTC. Its translation is CASSLQGNYGYTF. V and J are TRBV11-1 and TRBJ1-2; perhaps TRBD1 as D (5 bases). V shed 2 bases and J shed 1 base, with 5 bases lying between them. The CDR3 runs 13 residues. Germline CDR1 is SGHAT and CDR2 is FQDESV (reference sequence).

The rearrangement uses TRBV4-2 and TRBJ1-6; D remains ambiguous. The germline V and J ends were trimmed by 4 bases and 8 bases, with 21 bases remaining between them. The CDR3 spans 17 residues. Germline CDR1 reads LGHNA; CDR2 reads YNFKEQ. The CDR3 sequence is CASSLSKSSANDSPLHF. The CDR3 nucleotides read TGTGCCAGCAGCCTCTCAAAGTCCTCAGCGAACGATTCACCCCTCCACTTT.

The chain has TRBV5-1 and TRBJ2-3, with D possibly matching TRBD2 (7 bases). Per germline, CDR1 SGHRS and CDR2 YFSETQ. With 0 bases removed from V and 2 bases from J, the gap between germline ends came to 13 bases. This CDR3 contains 16 residues. CDR3 amino acids: CASSLEGGYSTDTQYF. The CDR3 nucleotides read TGCGCCAGCAGCTTGGAGGGGGGGTACTCCACAGATACGCAGTATTTT.

This clone showed up just once. V and J are TRBV7-2 and TRBJ1-5; tentative D call: TRBD1 (6 bases). The CDR3 covers 14 residues. CDR1 and CDR2 (germline): SGHTA, FQGNSA. V gave up 4 bases and J gave up 4 bases, with 11 bases separating them. The CDR3 sequence is CASSSTGQNQPQHF. CDR3 nucleotide sequence: TGTGCCAGCAGCTCTACCGGACAGAATCAGCCCCAGCATTTT.

This rearrangement joins TRBV5-4 to TRBJ1-1, with 7 bases lining up with TRBD1. The ends lost 0 bases at V and 5 bases at J; junction bases unmatched: 4. There are 14 residues in the CDR3. Germline V lookup: CDR1 SGHNT, CDR2 YYREEE (reference sequence). The CDR3 protein is CASSLDRGRTEAFF. The CDR3 coding sequence is TGTGCCAGCAGCTTGGACAGGGGAAGGACTGAAGCTTTCTTT.

The chain carries TRBV11-2 and TRBJ1-6; D is unresolved. The germline V and J ends were trimmed by 3 bases and 5 bases, with 11 bases remaining between them. CDR1 and CDR2 from the germline V gene are SGHAT and FQNNGV. CDR3 length: 15 amino acids. CDR3 protein: CASSFSSGNNSPLHF. CDR3 sequence (DNA): TGTGCCAGCAGCTTCAGCTCGGGGAATAATTCACCCCTCCACTTT.

The chain has TRBV7-3 and TRBJ2-3, with 7 positions matching TRBD2. The CDR3 is made up of 12 amino acids. Unmatched junction bases numbered 2, after V lost 3 bases and J lost 8 bases. Germline CDR1 reads SGHTA; CDR2 reads FQGTGA. The CDR3 sequence: CASSLLAGTQYF. As DNA, the CDR3 is TGTGCCAGCAGCTTGTTAGCGGGTACGCAGTATTTT.

The chain couples TRBV9 to TRBJ2-1; 9 nucleotides match TRBD2. V trimming: 2 bases; J trimming: 10 bases; junction bases outside the gene matches: 16. CDR1 SGDLS and CDR2 YYNGEE come from the germline V gene. The length of the CDR3 is 17 residues. The CDR3 is CASSVLPGTSHYFEQFF. In DNA form, the CDR3 reads TGTGCCAGCAGCGTCCTACCCGGGACTAGCCATTACTTCGAGCAGTTCTTC. The whole variable domain, remainder taken from reference TRBV9 and TRBJ2-1, is DSGVTQTPKHLITATGQRVTLRCSPRSGDLSVYWYQQSLDQGLQFLIQYYNGEERAKGNILERFSAQQFPDLHSELNLSSLELGDSALYFCASSVLPGTSHYFEQFFGPGTRLTVL.

This chain uses TRBV7-2 with TRBJ2-5, with D perhaps matching TRBD1 (6 bases). The CDR3 spans 13 residues. Trimming took 3 bases from V and 5 from J, leaving 10 bases between them. Germline V CDR1 and CDR2: SGHTA, FQGNSA. CDR3 nucleotide sequence: TGTGCCAGCAGCTTGGGGGCTGTGGAGACCCAGTACTTC. Amino acids: CASSLGAVETQYF.

The genes are TRBV9 and TRBJ2-1; 10 bases map to TRBD2. V dropped 4 bases and J dropped 6; count of bases not matched to a gene: 10. Germline V gene lookup returns CDR1 SGDLS and CDR2 YYNGEE. The CDR3 consists of 16 residues. The CDR3 sequence: CASSPGLAIQINEQFF. CDR3 in DNA: TGTGCCAGCAGCCCGGGACTAGCGATCCAAATCAATGAGCAGTTCTTC.

The chain combines TRBV2 with TRBJ1-2, with a weak D call TRBD1 (6 bases). The V gene lost 11 bases and the J gene lost 7 bases, with 23 bases spanning the gap. The CDR3 has 14 residues. CDR1 and CDR2 (germline): SNHLY, FYNNEI. The CDR3 DNA reads TGTGCCGGGGGGGCAGGGGCCCGCGGTAGTGGCTACACCTTC. Its translation: CAGGAGARGSGYTF.

V and J are TRBV5-5 and TRBJ1-2; the match to TRBD1 covers 7 bases. The germline V gene encodes CDR1 SGHKS and CDR2 YYEKEE (reference sequence). V lost 7 bases, J lost 4 bases, and 16 bases stayed unmatched. The CDR3 contains 16 residues. The CDR3 bases are TGTGCCAGCTCCTTTATTCCGACAGGGAATAGCTATGGCTACACCTTC. Translating it yields CASSFIPTGNSYGYTF. Complete variable domain (other parts from reference TRBV5-5 and TRBJ1-2): DAGVTQSPTHLIKTRGQQVTLRCSPISGHKSVSWYQQVLGQGPQFIFQYYEKEERGRGNFPDRFSARQFPNYSSELNVNALLLGDSALYLCASSFIPTGNSYGYTFGSGTRLTVV.

This clone was seen a few times. The V call is TRBV4-1, the J call TRBJ1-5; no definite D call. Germline lookup yields CDR1 MGHRA and CDR2 YSYEKL. V was pared by 7 bases and J by 7 bases, with 20 bases between. The CDR3 has 15 amino acids. The CDR3 region has the DNA TGCGCCAGCACCCCTACCATTGTGGGCGAACAGCCCCAGCATTTT. As protein: CASTPTIVGEQPQHF.

This chain joins TRBV2 and TRBJ1-4, with TRBD1 identical over 10 bases. This CDR3 has 14 amino acids. J lost 8 bases, V lost 8 bases, and 8 bases had no gene match. The germline V gene has CDR1 SNHLY and CDR2 FYNNEI. CDR3 in amino acids: CASAGQGLREKLFF. The CDR3 bases are TGTGCCAGCGCGGGACAGGGGTTAAGGGAAAAACTGTTTTTT.